The 11 T cell receptor beta chains given below trace back to one sample, sequenced in a study of OX40 agonist ivuxolimab in advanced cancers. Libraries were prepared by immunoSEQ multiplex PCR; TCRdb keeps only in-frame clonotypes and omits some of them. The data hold about 69,000 clones, with 80% observed a single time. The material sequenced was CD4+ or CD8+ T cells sorted from blood, taken in a trial of the OX40 agonist ivuxolimab. The receptors derive from an adult with an advanced solid tumor such as melanoma, head and neck, liver or kidney cancer.

In the case of this clone: Other DNA sequences in the same sample also yield this CDR3. The V and J genes are TRBV19 and TRBJ1-5; 8 positions agree with TRBD1. Germline CDR1 and CDR2: LNHDA and SQIVND (reference sequence). This CDR3 contains 16 residues. J gave up 5 bases and V 4 bases, and 10 bases lay outside the gene matches. The CDR3 bases are TGTGCCAGTAGTACGCCCGACAGGGGACTTTATCAGCCCCAGCATTTT. Translated, it gives CASSTPDRGLYQPQHF.

The chain uses TRBV6-5 and TRBJ1-1, with a possible D match to TRBD1 (6 bases). This CDR3 is 16 amino acids long. Per the germline V gene, CDR1 is MNHEY and CDR2 is SVGAGI. Trimming shortened V by 0 bases and J by 3 bases, and 14 bases separated the two germline ends. The CDR3 region has the DNA TGTGCCAGCAGTTACTCGGGCAGGGGCCGGGACACTGAAGCTTTCTTT. It encodes CASSYSGRGRDTEAFF.

The chain combines TRBV5-1 with TRBJ2-5; possibly TRBD1 or TRBD2 for D (6 bases each). Trimming removed 6 bases from V and 4 bases from J, with 13 bases in between. The CDR3 covers 13 residues. The V gene's germline CDR1 is SGHRS and CDR2 YFSETQ. This CDR3 is CASIQQGGETQYF. In nucleotides, the CDR3 is TGCGCCAGCATCCAACAGGGAGGAGAGACCCAGTACTTC. The full variable domain, its missing parts supplied by reference TRBV5-1 and TRBJ2-5, is KAGVTQTPRYLIKTRGQQVTLSCSPISGHRSVSWYQQTPGQGLQFLFEYFSETQRNKGNFPGRFSGRQFSNSRSEMNVSTLELGDSALYLCASIQQGGETQYFGPGTRLLVL.

The chain has TRBV5-8 and TRBJ2-1; D possibly corresponds to TRBD2 (6 bases). Germline values: CDR1 SGHTS, CDR2 YDEGEE. V was clipped by 5 bases and J by 0 bases, with 21 bases between them. This CDR3 spans 18 amino acids. CDR3 sequence reads: CASRIPGVRAGSYNEQFF. The CDR3 DNA follows: TGTGCCAGCAGGATACCGGGGGTTCGGGCCGGCTCCTACAATGAGCAGTTCTTC.

The chain uses TRBV29-1 and TRBJ2-1, with D hard to call. Germline V gene lookup returns CDR1 SQVTM and CDR2 ANQGSEA. V was pared by 4 bases and J by 13 bases, with 14 bases between. The CDR3 runs to 11 residues. CDR3 bases: TGCAGCGTTGGGCCCGGGCACCTTCAGTTCTTC. Its translation: CSVGPGHLQFF.

This chain joins TRBV23-1 and TRBJ2-1; a possible D gene is TRBD1 (6 bases). TRBV23-1 is known as an ORF, though its function is uncertain. V shed 2 bases and J shed 5 bases, with 16 bases lying between them. CDR3 size: 16 residues. The CDR3, as DNA: TGCGCCAGCAGTCAAAACGAACAGGGATGGAACAATGAGCAGTTCTTC. Its protein product is CASSQNEQGWNNEQFF.

The V and J genes are TRBV10-3 and TRBJ1-4, with unresolved D. V was pared by 7 bases and J by 8 bases, with 14 bases between. Germline V CDR1 and CDR2: ENHRY, SYGVKD. The CDR3 extends over 13 amino acids. CDR3 coding DNA: TGTGCCATCACCCCCCACTCGGGGGAAAAACTGTTTTTT. Translation: CAITPHSGEKLFF.

This rearrangement joins TRBV5-1 to TRBJ2-7, with D perhaps TRBD2 (5 bases). There are 11 residues in the CDR3. V lost 5 bases and J lost 4, with 7 bases in between. Germline V gives CDR1 SGHRS, CDR2 YFSETQ. CDR3: CASREGYEQYF. CDR3 sequence (DNA): TGCGCCAGCAGAGAGGGATACGAGCAGTACTTC. Together with reference TRBV5-1 and TRBJ2-7, the CDR3 gives the full variable domain: KAGVTQTPRYLIKTRGQQVTLSCSPISGHRSVSWYQQTPGQGLQFLFEYFSETQRNKGNFPGRFSGRQFSNSRSEMNVSTLELGDSALYLCASREGYEQYFGPGTRLTVT.

This chain connects TRBV5-1 to TRBJ2-1, with TRBD1 matching over 8 bases. Losses at the gene ends were 5 bases for V and 9 bases for J; bases not matched to a gene: 16. In germline, CDR1 is SGHRS, CDR2 YFSETQ. This CDR3 has 16 residues. CDR3 sequence reads: CASSLQALTGVSEQFF. The CDR3 nucleotides are TGCGCCAGCAGTTTACAAGCTTTGACAGGGGTCTCTGAGCAGTTCTTC.

This clone was found a few times. V usage is TRBV18 and J usage is TRBJ2-7; D may be TRBD2 (5 bases). Germline V gene sequence: CDR1 KGHSH, CDR2 LQKENI. The CDR3 consists of 13 residues. The V end lost 6 bases, the J end lost 3 bases, and 12 bases lay between the germline ends. This chain's CDR3 is CASSPPSGYEQYF. CDR3 DNA: TGTGCCAGCTCCCCCCCGAGCGGCTACGAGCAGTACTTC.

V usage is TRBV2 and J usage is TRBJ2-2, with 9 bases that match TRBD2. Trimming cost V 7 bases and J 6 bases; bases outside gene matches: 12. Germline V gene lookup returns CDR1 SNHLY and CDR2 FYNNEI. CDR3 length: 16 amino acids. The CDR3 DNA reads as TGTGCCAGCAAGGTCTCTGCGGGGGGGTCTTCCGGGGAGCTGTTTTTT. It codes for CASKVSAGGSSGELFF.